This T cell receptor (beta chain) was recovered during a study of T cells in Graves' hyperthyroidism and ophthalmopathy. The wider study: Peripheral blood was obtained at initial diagnosis, preceding any treatment.

Each person with ophthalmopathy scored at least 3 on the Clinical Activity Score, reached NOSPECS grade 4 or higher, and had been ill under 3 months. What was amplified from RNA transcripts were TCR beta CDR3 regions. Initially, a first-round RT-PCR of the TCR CDR3 employed the HTBI primer set. TCRdb redid the calling of the multiplex PCR reads with MiXCR, one entry per CDR3 protein. The sample records about 410,000 distinct CDR3 sequences, roughly 14% being singletons. Trimming at V came to 2 bases and at J to 4 bases, leaving 3 bases not matched to a gene. This CDR3 has 14 amino acids. Germline assignment: CDR1 MNHEY and CDR2 SMNVEV (reference sequence).

The chain couples TRBV27 to TRBJ1-1; 8 positions match TRBD1. The sequenced sample consisted of blood. This clonotype was sampled from a man aged 18 to 29 with Graves' ophthalmopathy. In nucleotides, the CDR3 is TGTGCCAGCAGTTTAATCCAGGGGGCCACTGAAGCTTTCTTT. This gives the protein CASSLIQGATEAFF.